The 14 T cell receptor beta chains listed next were all sequenced from one sample in a study of cytomegalovirus exposure and HLA in healthy donors. Clones were sequenced by immunoSEQ multiplex PCR, and TCRdb holds only the in-frame ones, with some missing. Among 65,000 to 100,000 clones listed, roughly 93% were seen once. Sample: PBMCs. Source of these receptors: a woman aged 25 to 39 in good health and CMV-seronegative.

The chain has TRBV2 and TRBJ1-1, with 7 bases aligning to TRBD1. Germline CDR1 SNHLY, CDR2 FYNNEI. The CDR3 consists of 15 residues. V dropped 5 bases and J dropped 12; count of bases not matched to a gene: 18. This CDR3 reads CASSNQLGQLSRSFF. DNA of the CDR3: TGTGCCAGCAGTAACCAGCTGGGACAGCTCTCTCGGTCTTTCTTT.

This chain links TRBV11-2 with TRBJ2-7, with 8 bases lining up with TRBD1. CDR1 and CDR2 from the germline V gene are SGHAT and FQNNGV. V shed 5 bases and J 5 bases; nucleotides not matched to a gene: 11. There are 15 residues in the CDR3. The CDR3 DNA is TGTGCCAGCAGCCCCGACAGGGGCCGGGCCCACGAGCAGTACTTC. Its translation: CASSPDRGRAHEQYF.

This rearrangement joins TRBV5-1 to TRBJ1-1, with 10 bases identical to TRBD1. The CDR3 consists of 13 residues. V lost 3 bases, J lost 9 bases, and 5 bases stayed unmatched. Germline V gene data show CDR1 as SGHRS and CDR2 as YFSETQ. The chain's CDR3 is CASSSGQGLQAFF. As DNA, the CDR3 is TGCGCCAGCAGCTCGGGACAGGGGCTTCAAGCTTTCTTT.

This clone was detected only once. V gene TRBV28 combines with J gene TRBJ2-1, with 9 bases aligning to TRBD2. CDR3 length: 15 amino acids. The germline CDR1 and CDR2 sequences are MDHEN and SYDVKM. V shed 3 bases and J 10 bases; nucleotides not matched to a gene: 10. In DNA, the CDR3 is TGTGCCAGCAGTTTCTTAGAGGGACTAGCTCACGAGCAGTTCTTC. It encodes CASSFLEGLAHEQFF.

The rearrangement uses TRBV28 and TRBJ1-2, with 9 bases matching TRBD1. CDR3 length: 16 amino acids. Germline V gives CDR1 MDHEN, CDR2 SYDVKM. Germline trimming cut 5 bases from V and 4 bases from J; bases unmatched to any gene: 11. The CDR3 DNA follows: TGTGCCAGCAGTACCTCGACAGGGGGTCGGGTCTATGGCTACACCTTC. This encodes CASSTSTGGRVYGYTF.

The rearrangement uses TRBV18 and TRBJ1-2, with D maybe TRBD1 (5 bases). Trimming took off 1 base at V and 1 base at J, with 7 bases between the two ends. Germline values: CDR1 KGHSH, CDR2 LQKENI. The CDR3 loop spans 14 amino acids. CDR3 sequence: CASSPLTDNYGYTF. In DNA, the CDR3 is TGTGCCAGCTCACCACTGACAGATAACTATGGCTACACCTTC.

V gene TRBV15 combines with J gene TRBJ2-7, with 8 bases aligning to TRBD1. V shed 8 bases, J shed 0 bases, and the junction held 15 bases outside the gene matches. This CDR3 has 17 amino acids. Germline CDR1 is LNHNV and CDR2 is YYDKDF (reference sequence). Here the CDR3 DNA reads TGTGCCACCTCAGCAGGTGGCCTTACAGGGGGCTCCTACGAGCAGTACTTC. This encodes CATSAGGLTGGSYEQYF.

This rearrangement joins TRBV25-1 to TRBJ1-1; 10 bases are shared with TRBD1. The CDR3 is 15 amino acids. CDR1 MGHDK and CDR2 SYGVNS come from the germline V gene. The V and J ends lost 6 bases and 4 bases, in that order; junction bases with no gene match: 8. The CDR3: CASRQDRGSGTEAFF. As DNA, the CDR3 is TGTGCCAGCAGGCAGGACAGGGGGTCGGGCACTGAAGCTTTCTTT.

This clone was seen only once. The chain couples TRBV18 to TRBJ1-1; 9 bases align to TRBD1. The CDR3 extends over 14 amino acids. CDR1 KGHSH and CDR2 LQKENI come from the germline V gene. Trimming at V came to 3 bases and at J to 4 bases, leaving 3 bases not matched to a gene. CDR3: CASSPQDRGTEAFF. In DNA, the CDR3 is TGTGCCAGCTCACCCCAGGACAGGGGCACTGAAGCTTTCTTT.

The chain links TRBV16 to TRBJ2-3; 7 positions agree with TRBD2. Germline-derived CDR1 and CDR2 are KGHSY and FQNENV. The CDR3 spans 17 residues. J was trimmed by 2 bases and V by 4 bases; bases with no gene match: 12. CDR3 bases: TGTGCCAGCAGCCTAACTTGGCTAGCGGAGAACACAGATACGCAGTATTTT. This gives the protein CASSLTWLAENTDTQYF.

V gene TRBV5-1 combines with J gene TRBJ2-3, with 7 bases fitting TRBD2. This CDR3 has 15 residues. The ends lost 6 bases at V and 3 bases at J; junction bases unmatched: 10. CDR1 is SGHRS, CDR2 YFSETQ, per germline. This CDR3 reads CASNRNLAETDTQYF. The DNA for the CDR3 is TGCGCCAGCAACAGAAATCTAGCGGAAACAGATACGCAGTATTTT.

The chain employs TRBV5-1 and TRBJ2-7; no reliable D call. The CDR3 consists of 13 residues. V was cut by 1 base and J by 4 bases, with 9 bases left in between. Germline-derived CDR1 and CDR2 are SGHRS and YFSETQ. The CDR3 DNA is TGCGCCAGCAGCTTGCTAACAGAGTACGAGCAGTACTTC. This gives the protein CASSLLTEYEQYF.

The chain uses TRBV7-9 and TRBJ1-2, with 11 bases lining up with TRBD1. V trimming: 4 bases; J trimming: 3 bases; junction bases outside the gene matches: 4. CDR1 and CDR2 from the germline V gene are SEHNR and FQNEAQ (reference sequence). The CDR3 contains 15 residues. The CDR3 DNA sequence: TGTGCCAGCAGCTCCGGACAGGGGGCTGACTATGGCTACACCTTC. As protein: CASSSGQGADYGYTF.

This clone occurred once. The gene calls are TRBV29-1 and TRBJ1-4; D may be TRBD1 (5 bases). The germline CDR1 and CDR2 sequences are SQVTM and ANQGSEA. The CDR3 has 14 amino acids. V lost 6 bases, J lost 5 bases, and 16 bases lay in between. CDR3 nucleotide sequence: TGCAGCGTCGCCGGTCAGGGTGGCAATGAAAAACTGTTTTTT. It encodes CSVAGQGGNEKLFF.